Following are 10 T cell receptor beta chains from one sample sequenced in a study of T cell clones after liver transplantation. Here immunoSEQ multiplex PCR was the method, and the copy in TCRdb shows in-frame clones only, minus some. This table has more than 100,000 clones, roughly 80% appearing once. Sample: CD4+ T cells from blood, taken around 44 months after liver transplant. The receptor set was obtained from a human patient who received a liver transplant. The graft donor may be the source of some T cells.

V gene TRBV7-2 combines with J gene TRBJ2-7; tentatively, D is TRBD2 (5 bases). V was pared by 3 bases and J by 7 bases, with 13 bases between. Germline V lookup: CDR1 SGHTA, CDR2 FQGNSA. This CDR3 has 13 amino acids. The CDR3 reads CASSFDRSGEQYF. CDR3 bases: TGTGCCAGCAGCTTTGACCGGTCGGGGGAGCAGTACTTC.

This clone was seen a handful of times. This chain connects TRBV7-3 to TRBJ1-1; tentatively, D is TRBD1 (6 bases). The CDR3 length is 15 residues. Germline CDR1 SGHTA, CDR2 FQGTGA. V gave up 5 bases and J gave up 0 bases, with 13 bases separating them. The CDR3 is CASSTPQGLNTEAFF. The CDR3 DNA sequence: TGTGCCAGCAGCACCCCACAGGGATTGAACACTGAAGCTTTCTTT.

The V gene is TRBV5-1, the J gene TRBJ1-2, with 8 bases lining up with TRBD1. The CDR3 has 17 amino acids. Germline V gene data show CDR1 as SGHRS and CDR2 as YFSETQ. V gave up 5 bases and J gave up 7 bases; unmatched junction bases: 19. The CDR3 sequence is CASSMAGGVLVLGGYTF. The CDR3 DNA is TGCGCCAGCAGTATGGCAGGGGGCGTTCTCGTATTAGGTGGCTACACCTTC.

In DNA form, the CDR3 reads TGTGCTAGTGGTGCGACATCAGAAGCTTTCTTT. It is translated as CASGATSEAFF. The chain is built from TRBV12-5 and TRBJ1-1, with D hard to call. The CDR3 sequence is 11 residues long. CDR1 is LGHNT and CDR2 is FRNRAP in the germline V gene. Between the trimmed V and J ends, which lost 5 bases and 8 bases, there was a span of 9 bases.

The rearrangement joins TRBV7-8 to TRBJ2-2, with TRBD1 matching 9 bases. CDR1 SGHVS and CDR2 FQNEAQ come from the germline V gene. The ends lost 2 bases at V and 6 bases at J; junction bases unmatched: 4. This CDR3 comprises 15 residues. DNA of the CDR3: TGTGCCAGCAGCTTACGACAGGGGGGACCCGGGGAGCTGTTTTTT. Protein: CASSLRQGGPGELFF.

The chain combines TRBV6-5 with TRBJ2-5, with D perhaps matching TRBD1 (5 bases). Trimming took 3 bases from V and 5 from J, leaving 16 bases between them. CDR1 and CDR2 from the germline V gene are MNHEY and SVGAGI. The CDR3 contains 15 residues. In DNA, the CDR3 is TGTGCCAGCAGTTATCAGGGTCCGGGTATTGAGACCCAGTACTTC. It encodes CASSYQGPGIETQYF.

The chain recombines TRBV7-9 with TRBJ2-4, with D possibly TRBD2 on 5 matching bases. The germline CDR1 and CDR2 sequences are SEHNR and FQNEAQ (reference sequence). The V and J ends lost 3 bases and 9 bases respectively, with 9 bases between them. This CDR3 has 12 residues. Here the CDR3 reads CASSFPEGIQYF. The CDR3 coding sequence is TGTGCCAGCAGCTTCCCCGAGGGCATTCAGTACTTC.

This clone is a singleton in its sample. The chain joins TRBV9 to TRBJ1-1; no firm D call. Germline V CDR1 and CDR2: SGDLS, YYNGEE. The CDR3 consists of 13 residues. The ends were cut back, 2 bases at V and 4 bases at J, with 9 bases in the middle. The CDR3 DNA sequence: TGTGCCAGCAGCGTCGGTTGGGGCACTGAAGCTTTCTTT. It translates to CASSVGWGTEAFF.

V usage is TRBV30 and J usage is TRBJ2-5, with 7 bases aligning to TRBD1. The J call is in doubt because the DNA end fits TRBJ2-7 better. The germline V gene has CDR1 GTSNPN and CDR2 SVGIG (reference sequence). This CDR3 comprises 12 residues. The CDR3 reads CACTGVSYEQYF. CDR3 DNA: TGTGCCTGTACAGGGGTCTCCTACGAGCAGTACTTC.

This chain's CDR3 is CASSLGASGNIETQYF. In DNA form, the CDR3 reads TGTGCCAGCAGTTTAGGGGCTAGCGGGAATATAGAGACCCAGTACTTC. The chain employs TRBV27 and TRBJ2-5; 9 bases are shared with TRBD2. This CDR3 is 16 amino acids long. Germline V CDR1 and CDR2: MNHEY, SMNVEV (reference sequence). J lost 4 bases, V lost 2 bases, and 8 bases had no gene match.